The present T cell receptor (beta chain) was sequenced within a study of blood T cells in healthy people across ages (dated by TCRdb to between 2015 and 2017). In terms of the full investigation: In model experiments, roughly one uniquely barcoded TCR beta cDNA molecule per two T cells was captured by template switching. To avoid experimental bias, donors of different ages were distributed randomly across sequencing lanes. To track age-related changes in TCR beta repertoire diversity, the study relied on deep sequencing normalized with unique cDNA molecular identifiers. Four age groups were formed from the donors: young (average roughly 15 years), middle-aged (around 41), aged (more than 55) and long-lived (around 80). Using the same blood draw, the study looked at two additional independent replicas of 1 million unique cDNA reads for two donors, one aged 18 to 30 and the other aged 80 or older. Summary of the overall study and its limitations: Observed TCR beta diversity per million T cells fell roughly linearly with age, and a significant reduction was already apparent by age around 39. The CMV infection status of donors was not known, potentially confounding age-related changes in expanded clonotypes. Observed TCR beta diversity correlated strongly with the percentage of naive T cells measured by flow cytometry. Bulk unsorted PBMC profiling prevented conclusive comparison of naive and antigen-experienced compartments. Estimates of total diversity based on one million sequenced T cells were regarded as lower bounds and as underestimates. Compared with the aged group, more naive CD4+ T cells, fewer expanded clones and increased TCR diversity were shown by the long-lived group, suggesting age selection.

The donors were 40 or so Caucasian individuals from Russia, aged roughly 6 to 100 years, who were systemically healthy. Around 9.9 milliliters of peripheral blood were collected from each donor into EDTA-treated Vacutainer tubes. PBMCs were isolated by Ficoll-Paque density-gradient centrifugation, with at least 7 million obtained per sample. Total RNA, at least 6 micrograms per sample, was extracted from PBMCs with Trizol reagent. For every donor, an aliquot of PBMCs went through flow cytometry to measure the percentages of naive CD45RAhigh/CD27high T cells. The library was produced with 5' RACE. Sequencing took place on an Illumina HiSeq 2500. A second PCR of roughly 6 to 11 cycles was run with a J-beta primer mix and a sample-barcoded 5' primer. A template-switch 5' adaptor carrying 12 random nucleotides introduced a unique molecular identifier onto each TCR beta cDNA molecule. Each sample yielded at least 3 million CDR3-containing paired-end reads. First-strand cDNA synthesis was performed from all RNA using the Mint cDNA synthesis kit, with priming by a TRBC-specific oligonucleotide. Following uracil-DNA glycosylase treatment, all cDNA underwent a first 18-cycle PCR with the universal primers M1SS and BC2_uni_R. The authors processed their data as follows. For normalization, 1 million high-quality reads, each with a distinct molecular identifier, were randomly selected from each sample. Reads with shared molecular identifiers were discarded instead of being binned into consensus sequences. MiTCR, with a Q25 quality threshold and the strictest error-elimination algorithm, was used for CDR3 identification, clonotype clustering and error correction. A nonparametric unseen species model using Euler transformation provided a lower-bound estimate of total TCR beta diversity. TCRdb reprocessed the public reads (quality trimming at Q25 with fastp, clone calling with MiXCR) and kept in-frame beta chains. Entries are consolidated by CDR3 protein sequence, retaining the most common genes and DNA. These V and J calls originate from TCRdb's pipeline instead of the authors' own analysis. This sample holds some 900,000 distinct CDR3 sequences; about 48% were observed only once. Jointly, the top ten make up roughly 13% of the sample.

Taken from cysteine to phenylalanine, the CDR3 has 13 residues. Solely the CDR3 DNA is kept, with 39 bases framed from the first base. V lost 8 bases and J lost 2 bases; the stretch between them is 11 bases long. This clonotype was observed once. What this receptor recognizes is not known. Nothing much larger sits one base from this clone, and base qualities are not available. The sequencing sample was made of blood. This clonotype was sampled from a man aged 30-40 years in good health. Recombination joined TRBV12-3 or TRBV12-4 with TRBJ2-3; the D gene lacks a confident call. The CDR3: CASVRVFTDTQYF. The base sequence is TGTGCCAGCGTCAGAGTGTTCACAGATACGCAGTATTTT.